Given below is one T cell receptor (beta chain) in context. Clones were read by immunoSEQ multiplex PCR, and TCRdb kept only the in-frame ones, dropping some. The table includes around 92,000 clones, approximately 90% detected once. The germline CDR1 and CDR2 sequences are LGHDT and YNNKEL (reference sequence). With 4 bases clipped from V and 7 bases from J, the junction kept 10 bases outside the gene matches. The CDR3 is 15 residues long. The sample comes from a study of T cell responses to AZD1222 COVID-19 vaccine. The overall study: Second doses that came at about 4 or about 12 weeks were put together.

The origin of this receptor is an adult in good health. Sequenced here: peripheral blood, sampled on day 0 of AZD1222 vaccination. The V gene is TRBV3-1 (or the pseudogene TRBV3-2), the J gene TRBJ1-5; TRBD1 matches at 7 bases. CDR3 residues: CASSPLRTGIQPQHF. The CDR3 bases are TGTGCCAGCAGCCCCCTTAGGACAGGAATACAGCCCCAGCATTTT.